This section outlines one TCR beta chain sequence together with its context. Its cognate antigen is unknown. Generated by immunoSEQ multiplex PCR, the TCRdb table keeps only in-frame clones and is missing some. The data show about 140,000 clones, 89% seen once. The data belong to a study of T cell responses to AZD1222 COVID-19 vaccine. Study as a whole: Pooled in the analysis were second doses at about 4 or about 12 weeks.

The germline CDR1 and CDR2 sequences are KGHDR and SFDVKD. The CDR3 length is 12 residues. With 5 bases removed from V and 4 bases from J, the gap between germline ends came to 7 bases. Study findings and constraints: Donors skewed white British and female; clonal diversity was possibly underestimated. Spike-specific TCR repertoires showed rising breadth and depth after two AZD1222 doses. Repertoires were collected only later (after the peak T cell response had occurred).

The gene calls are TRBV24-1 and TRBJ1-2; D gene uncertain. The input for sequencing was peripheral blood, taken on day 0 of AZD1222 vaccination. The sequence was collected from an adult in good health. The CDR3 reads CATSAVGYGYTF. The CDR3 DNA is TGTGCCACCAGTGCTGTCGGCTATGGCTACACCTTC.